Below, 27 T cell receptor beta chains from the same sample are listed, as sequenced in a study of chemoradiotherapy in HPV16-positive cancers. TCRdb's copy holds only in-frame clones and misses some; the assay was immunoSEQ multiplex PCR. In the table there are roughly 11,000 clones, 65% to 85% of which are singletons. This sample was gathered from a patient who underwent chemoradiotherapy. The receptors were gathered from a human donor with HPV-associated anogenital cancer.

The chain has TRBV27 and TRBJ1-1; TRBD1 is a possible D gene (5 bases). The germline V and J ends were trimmed by 6 bases and 3 bases, with 14 bases remaining between them. CDR1 and CDR2 from the germline V gene are MNHEY and SMNVEV (reference sequence). CDR3 length equals 14 residues. The CDR3 sequence: CASRRGLGDTEAFF. DNA for the CDR3: TGTGCCAGCAGGAGGGGACTTGGAGACACTGAAGCTTTCTTT.

The chain is built from TRBV6-1 and TRBJ1-4; tentatively, D is TRBD1 (6 bases). Germline-derived CDR1 and CDR2 are MNHNS and SASEGT. V lost 3 bases and J lost 8, with 16 bases in between. The CDR3 has 15 residues. CDR3 in amino acids: CASSDISGANEKLFF. CDR3 coding DNA: TGTGCCAGCAGTGATATATCAGGGGCGAACGAAAAACTGTTTTTT.

The chain employs TRBV28 and TRBJ1-5; 7 bases fit TRBD1. V shed 6 bases and J 9 bases; nucleotides not matched to a gene: 11. The germline V gene encodes CDR1 MDHEN and CDR2 SYDVKM. The CDR3 is 14 residues long. The CDR3 DNA follows: TGTGCCAGCAGAATGGAGGGGGCGTGGGGGCCCCAGCATTTT. Protein product: CASRMEGAWGPQHF.

V and J are TRBV19 and TRBJ2-7; D unresolved. V gave up 3 bases and J gave up 2 bases, with 8 bases separating them. The CDR3 is 13 amino acids. Looked up from germline, CDR1 is LNHDA and CDR2 is SQIVND (reference sequence). CDR3 DNA sequence: TGTGCCAGTAGTATTCGAGTGGCCTACGAGCAGTACTTC. Its protein product is CASSIRVAYEQYF.

In its sample, this clone was seen a few times. The chain links TRBV11-2 to TRBJ2-1; D is possibly TRBD2 (6 bases). CDR1 SGHAT and CDR2 FQNNGV come from the germline V gene. The CDR3 has 13 residues. V lost 6 bases to trimming and J lost 2 bases, with 8 bases between them. The CDR3 spells CASSSSAYNEQFF. Written as DNA, the CDR3 is TGTGCCAGCAGTTCTAGCGCCTACAATGAGCAGTTCTTC.

This clone is a singleton in its sample. CDR3 residues: CASSYSGQETQYF. The CDR3 coding sequence is TGTGCCAGCAGTTACTCAGGTCAAGAGACCCAGTACTTC. This chain uses TRBV6-6 with TRBJ2-5; D unresolved. CDR3 length equals 13 residues. Germline-derived CDR1 and CDR2 are MNHNY and SVGAGI (reference sequence). V was cut by 0 bases and J by 2 bases, with 4 bases left in between.

The chain uses TRBV19 and TRBJ2-3; possible D gene TRBD2, 6 bases. The CDR3 length is 17 residues. V lost 8 bases, J lost 2 bases, and 23 bases lay in between. The germline V gene encodes CDR1 LNHDA and CDR2 SQIVND (reference sequence). The CDR3 sequence: CASSPGSAGSDTDTQYF. The CDR3 nucleotides read TGTGCCAGTTCCCCCGGCTCGGCGGGGTCGGACACAGATACGCAGTATTTT.

In its sample, this clone was seen a few times. DNA of the CDR3: TGTGCCAGCTCGTTCGGCGGTCACAATCAGCCCCAGCATTTT. This gives the protein CASSFGGHNQPQHF. This chain joins TRBV28 and TRBJ1-5; D is uncertain. Trimming stripped 8 bases from V and 3 bases from J, with 14 bases between. The CDR3 totals 14 residues. Germline V gene lookup returns CDR1 MDHEN and CDR2 SYDVKM.

The V gene is TRBV9, the J gene TRBJ2-2; D gene uncertain. The length of the CDR3 is 14 residues. V shed 4 bases and J shed 2 bases, with 9 bases lying between them. The germline gives CDR1 SGDLS, CDR2 YYNGEE. CDR3 sequence: CASSPQDNTGELFF. CDR3 sequence (DNA): TGTGCCAGCAGCCCCCAGGATAACACCGGGGAGCTGTTTTTT.

V gene TRBV6-1 combines with J gene TRBJ2-1, with 9 nucleotides matching TRBD2. The CDR3 covers 16 residues. Per the germline V gene, CDR1 is MNHNS and CDR2 is SASEGT. V lost 3 bases to trimming and J lost 8 bases; unmatched junction nucleotides: 11. The CDR3 DNA sequence: TGTGCCAGCAGTGATCCTCCTGAGCGGGAGGAGGATGAGCAGTTCTTC. Its translation is CASSDPPEREEDEQFF.

This clone was counted once. This chain connects TRBV7-9 to TRBJ2-7; possible D gene TRBD2, 5 bases. Germline CDR1 reads SEHNR; CDR2 reads FQNEAQ (reference sequence). CDR3 size: 14 residues. Trimming removed 4 bases from V and 3 bases from J, with 13 bases in between. Written as DNA, the CDR3 is TGTGCCAGCAGCTCCCCCCGGGGTTTCTACGAGCAGTACTTC. It translates to CASSSPRGFYEQYF.

This clone was counted once. The chain has TRBV30 and TRBJ1-5; D gene uncertain. CDR1 is GTSNPN, CDR2 SVGIG, per germline (reference sequence). CDR3 length equals 15 residues. V was clipped by 1 base and J by 2 bases, with 12 bases between them. CDR3 coding DNA: TGTGCCTGGAGTGCGCGCCGTGGGGGCAATCAGCCCCAGCATTTT. It encodes CAWSARRGGNQPQHF.

The V call is TRBV6-1, the J call TRBJ1-1; maybe TRBD1 (5 bases). This CDR3 has 10 amino acids. Germline CDR1 MNHNS, CDR2 SASEGT. Trimming stripped 6 bases from V and 6 bases from J, with 5 bases between. CDR3 protein: CASRGPEAFF. The CDR3 bases are TGTGCCAGCAGGGGGCCTGAAGCTTTCTTT.

The chain combines TRBV5-1 with TRBJ2-1; D is possibly TRBD1 (5 bases). The CDR3 length is 13 residues. Per the germline V gene, CDR1 is SGHRS and CDR2 is YFSETQ. V lost 2 bases and J 5 bases, leaving 8 bases between the germline ends. In DNA form, the CDR3 reads TGCGCCAGCAGCTTAGGGGCTAACAATGAGCAGTTCTTC. It specifies CASSLGANNEQFF.

On this clone: Its ends do not fully match the called genes, so a read error is possible. The chain employs TRBV6-5 and TRBJ2-2; either TRBD1 or TRBD2 may fit D (5 bases each). The CDR3 length is 16 residues. Germline lookup yields CDR1 MNHEY and CDR2 SVGAGI. The CDR3 loop reads CASSSLRDGPHRGAVF. Written as DNA, the CDR3 is TGTGCCAGCAGTTCTCTCCGGGACGGACCTCACCGGGGAGCTGTTTTT.

This chain connects TRBV10-3 to TRBJ1-5; D is possibly TRBD1 (5 bases). There are 14 residues in the CDR3. V was cut by 10 bases and J by 2 bases, with 15 bases left in between. From germline, CDR1 is ENHRY and CDR2 SYGVKD. The CDR3 protein is CATGGVFGNQPQHF. The CDR3 nucleotides are TGTGCCACGGGAGGGGTTTTTGGCAATCAGCCCCAGCATTTT.

The J gene is TRBJ2-5, the V gene TRBV5-4; weak D call: TRBD2 (6 bases). Germline V lookup: CDR1 SGHNT, CDR2 YYREEE (reference sequence). The V end lost 4 bases, the J end lost 5 bases, and 18 bases lay between the germline ends. CDR3 length: 15 residues. The CDR3 nucleotides are TGTGCCAGCAGCAAGGACGGGAGAAGGGATGAGACCCAGTACTTC. Protein: CASSKDGRRDETQYF.

The table lists this clone with a few counts. The chain recombines TRBV5-1 with TRBJ2-1; 13 nucleotides align to TRBD2. The trim removed 4 bases at V and 7 bases at J, leaving 5 bases unmatched. The CDR3 extends over 15 amino acids. Germline values: CDR1 SGHRS, CDR2 YFSETQ. The CDR3 DNA is TGCGCCAGCAGCAGGACTAGCGGGAGTAGAAATGAGCAGTTCTTC. It translates to CASSRTSGSRNEQFF.

CDR3 DNA sequence: TGCAGCGTTGAAGCCGAGGGGATGAGAACTGAAGCTTTCTTT. Translating it yields CSVEAEGMRTEAFF. J is TRBJ1-1 and V is TRBV29-1, with a possible D match to TRBD1 (5 bases). CDR3 length: 14 amino acids. The germline V and J ends were trimmed by 1 base and 5 bases, with 14 bases remaining between them. The germline CDR1 and CDR2 sequences are SQVTM and ANQGSEA.

The V and J genes are TRBV5-4 and TRBJ2-5; 11 positions agree with TRBD2. Germline values: CDR1 SGHNT, CDR2 YYREEE (reference sequence). The CDR3 contains 18 residues. V was pared by 4 bases and J by 1 base, with 12 bases of the junction left unmatched. The CDR3 DNA reads TGTGCCAGCAGCGCACCCACCGGGACTAGCGGAACCCAAGAGACCCAGTACTTC. Residues: CASSAPTGTSGTQETQYF.

V gene TRBV4-2 combines with J gene TRBJ2-7, with 11 bases lining up with TRBD2. The CDR3 consists of 15 residues. Germline assignment: CDR1 LGHNA and CDR2 YNFKEQ. Unmatched junction bases numbered 1, after V lost 0 bases and J lost 3 bases. CDR3 nucleotides: TGTGCCAGCAGCCAAGATACTAGCGGGAGCTACGAGCAGTACTTC. Translating it yields CASSQDTSGSYEQYF.

This clone was counted once. This rearrangement joins TRBV5-5 to TRBJ1-2, with D possibly TRBD1 on 6 matching bases. Between the trimmed V and J ends, which lost 4 bases and 4 bases, there was a span of 17 bases. Germline CDR1 and CDR2: SGHKS and YYEKEE (reference sequence). This CDR3 is built from 15 residues. For the CDR3, the DNA is TGTGCCAGCAGCAACTCACAGGGTTGGGTCTATGGCTACACCTTC. The encoded protein is CASSNSQGWVYGYTF.

The chain is built from TRBV7-9 and TRBJ2-1; possible D gene TRBD2, 6 bases. Germline lookup yields CDR1 SEHNR and CDR2 FQNEAQ (reference sequence). Deletions cut 5 bases from V and 7 bases from J, with 12 bases between. This CDR3 has 13 amino acids. The DNA of the CDR3 is TGTGCCAGCAGCATCGGGACTCTTAATGAGCAGTTCTTC. Translating it yields CASSIGTLNEQFF.

This clone has a single count. The V call is TRBV7-8, the J call TRBJ1-4, with D maybe TRBD1 (5 bases). The V end was cut by 2 bases, the J end by 2 bases, with 12 bases between. Germline V gives CDR1 SGHVS, CDR2 FQNEAQ. The CDR3 sequence is 16 residues long. CDR3 in DNA: TGTGCCAGCAGCTTACGGCAGGGTACGACTAATGAAAAACTGTTTTTT. Residues: CASSLRQGTTNEKLFF.

The gene calls are TRBV28 and TRBJ2-4; 7 bases line up with TRBD1. The CDR3 consists of 13 residues. CDR1 is MDHEN, CDR2 SYDVKM, per germline. The J segment lost 5 bases and the V segment lost 7 bases, leaving 5 bases of the junction unmatched. CDR3 coding DNA: TGTGCCAGCATCCGAGGGGGCCAAAACATTCAGTACTTC. This encodes CASIRGGQNIQYF. The variable domain in full, completed from reference TRBV28 and TRBJ2-4, reads DVKVTQSSRYLVKRTGEKVFLECVQDMDHENMFWYRQDPGLGLRLIYFSYDVKMKEKGDIPEGYSVSREKKERFSLILESASTNQTSMYLCASIRGGQNIQYFGAGTRLSVL.

The chain joins TRBV7-2 to TRBJ2-5; 12 bases line up with TRBD2. TRBJ2-7 matches the DNA end more closely, so the J call is doubtful. Germline loops: CDR1 SGHTA, CDR2 FQGNSA. This CDR3 has 15 residues. The chain's CDR3 is CASSPFGLAGNEQYF. The DNA for the CDR3 is TGTGCCAGCAGCCCGTTCGGACTAGCGGGAAACGAGCAGTACTTC.

This clone occurred a few times. This sequence joins TRBV19 and TRBJ2-7, with D tentatively TRBD1 (5 bases). Trimming removed 6 bases from V and 1 base from J, with 13 bases in between. This CDR3 is built from 14 residues. CDR1 and CDR2 (germline): LNHDA, SQIVND (reference sequence). The CDR3 DNA reads as TGTGCCAGTAGGGGAACGACAGCTTCCTACGAGCAGTACTTC. It translates to CASRGTTASYEQYF.